This entry lists 5 T cell receptor beta chains sequenced from one sample in a study of glioma-infiltrating T cells. TCR alpha and beta CDR3 regions were amplified from RNA using iRepertoire nested multiplex PCR. MiXCR was run by TCRdb on the multiplex PCR reads, yielding one entry per CDR3 protein. The sample holds 20,000 to 25,000 distinct CDR3 sequences; around 23% are singletons and the top ten take around 13%. Sequenced input: glioma tissue, nonneoplastic brain tissue, or PBMCs (not recorded which). All receptors derive from a human donor with low-grade glioma or glioblastoma, undergoing nonglioma brain surgery, or in good health (not recorded which).

This clonotype turned up a few times. A much larger clone lies a single base off, so this may be a read error. The rearrangement uses TRBV7-9 and TRBJ1-2; the match to TRBD1 covers 7 bases. CDR1 and CDR2 (germline): SEHNR, FQNEAQ (reference sequence). This CDR3 comprises 15 residues. Trimming at V came to 5 bases and at J to 3 bases, leaving 9 bases not matched to a gene. CDR3 amino acids: CASSPIDREDYGYTF. The CDR3 region has the DNA TGTGCCAGCAGCCCGATTGACAGGGAGGACTATGGCTACACCTTC.

This clonotype was seen more than once but under ten times. The genes are TRBV4-2 and TRBJ1-4; TRBD1 is a possible D gene (5 bases). Trimming stripped 4 bases from V and 8 bases from J, with 17 bases between. The germline CDR1 and CDR2 sequences are LGHNA and YNFKEQ. The CDR3 is 15 residues long. The CDR3 nucleotides read TGTGCCAGCAGCCTGACCTCCCAGGGTGCGGAAAAACTGTTTTTT. Translating it yields CASSLTSQGAEKLFF.

This clonotype was observed once. Germline is not matched at one junction end, which may reflect a read error. V is TRBV7-2 and J is TRBJ1-3, with a weak D call TRBD1 (5 bases). Germline V CDR1 and CDR2: SGHTA, FQGNSA. The CDR3 extends over 15 amino acids. The CDR3 region has the DNA TGTGCCAGCAGCCTTGCGGGGGACGCTGGAAACATCATATATTTT. It translates to CASSLAGDAGNIIYF.

There are many counts of this clonotype. V is TRBV20-1 and J is TRBJ2-7, with 7 positions matching TRBD1. The V and J ends lost 3 bases and 4 bases, in that order; junction bases with no gene match: 12. CDR3 length equals 15 residues. CDR1 is DFQATT, CDR2 SNEGSKA, per germline (reference sequence). In nucleotides, the CDR3 is TGCAGTGCTAGCAGGGCTAGACAGGGAATGTACGAGCAGTACTTC. Translating it yields CSASRARQGMYEQYF.

This clonotype has a count of ten or more. The gene calls are TRBV27 and TRBJ1-4, with D possibly TRBD1 on 6 matching bases. This CDR3 is 15 amino acids long. V was pared by 2 bases and J by 8 bases, with 15 bases between. Germline CDR1 is MNHEY and CDR2 is SMNVEV (reference sequence). The CDR3 bases are TGTGCCAGCAGTTTACAGGGGCCGACCGGGGAAAAACTGTTTTTT. Translating gives CASSLQGPTGEKLFF.